This T cell receptor beta chain was observed in a study of cytomegalovirus exposure and HLA in healthy donors. Sampled while nominally healthy, donors likely had unrecorded immune exposures. The study ran its PCR with 60 Vbeta and 13 Jbeta primers. The assay was immunoSEQ multiplex PCR, and TCRdb's table has in-frame clones only and misses some. The sample holds 160,000 or so clones, approximately 77% seen once. This clone was picked up a small number of times. Its matching antigen is unknown. Whole-study findings and limits: Accounts indicate the classifier identified cytomegalovirus status with strong specificity and sensitivity. Whilst most TCR sequences proved rare, a subset of public TCRs occurred across many donors.

This clonotype was sampled from a man aged 50 or older in good health and CMV-seropositive. Source material: PBMCs.

Here the CDR3 reads CASSVEGQGGNIQYF. The CDR3 region has the DNA TGTGCCAGCAGCGTAGAGGGACAGGGAGGAAACATTCAGTACTTC. V gene TRBV9 combines with J gene TRBJ2-4, with 9 bases matching TRBD1. The V gene's germline CDR1 is SGDLS and CDR2 YYNGEE. Unmatched junction bases numbered 4, after V lost 0 bases and J lost 6 bases. The CDR3 is made up of 15 amino acids.